This record concerns one TCR beta chain sequence. The CDR3 length is 14 residues. Germline CDR1 reads DFQATT; CDR2 reads SNEGSKA (reference sequence). V lost 3 bases to trimming and J lost 1 base, with 12 bases between them. These data originate in a study of CD8 T cells in Susac syndrome. The RNA, 0.5 to 1 ug, was put through reverse transcription using random hexamers. A single record per CDR3 protein comes from TCRdb applying MiXCR to the immunoSEQ multiplex PCR reads. The sample lists 200,000 to 300,000 distinct CDR3 sequences, almost 97% occurring once. Negative magnetic isolation gave CD8+ and CD4+ cells; FACS enriched CD8+ TEMRA.

Sequencing was carried out using CD4+ T cells from PBMCs. The V call is TRBV20-1, the J call TRBJ2-5; TRBD1 is a possible D gene (6 bases). The TCR originated in a human donor with Susac syndrome. The chain's CDR3 is CSASPRQVQETQYF. The CDR3 nucleotides read TGCAGTGCTAGTCCCCGACAGGTCCAAGAGACCCAGTACTTC.